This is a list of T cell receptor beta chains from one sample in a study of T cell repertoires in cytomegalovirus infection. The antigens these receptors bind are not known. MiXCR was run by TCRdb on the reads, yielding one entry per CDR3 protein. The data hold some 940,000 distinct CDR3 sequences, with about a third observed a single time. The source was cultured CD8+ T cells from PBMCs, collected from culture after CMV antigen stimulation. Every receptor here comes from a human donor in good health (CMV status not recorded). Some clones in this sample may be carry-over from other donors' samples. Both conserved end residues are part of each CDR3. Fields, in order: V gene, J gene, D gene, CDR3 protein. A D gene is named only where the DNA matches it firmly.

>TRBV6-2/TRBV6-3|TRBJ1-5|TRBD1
CASSYGGQGRNQPQHF
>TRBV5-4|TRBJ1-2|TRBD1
CASSLKRKVVGGANGYTF
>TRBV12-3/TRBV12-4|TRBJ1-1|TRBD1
CASSPIQDRDTEAFF
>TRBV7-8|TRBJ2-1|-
CASIGGHEQFF
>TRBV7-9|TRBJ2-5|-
CASSSPGVQETQYF
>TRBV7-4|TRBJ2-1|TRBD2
CASSTLAGAKGEQFF
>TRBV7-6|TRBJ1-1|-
CASSFKQGRGTEAFF
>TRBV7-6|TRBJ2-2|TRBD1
CASSPSGTGTGELFF
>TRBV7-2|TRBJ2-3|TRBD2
CANSFFPVLAGGAKDTQYF
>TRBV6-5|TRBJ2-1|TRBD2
CASWVAGGEGNEQFF
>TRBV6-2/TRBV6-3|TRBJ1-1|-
CASSSSFPLNTEAFF
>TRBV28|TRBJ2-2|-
CASSFSVELFF
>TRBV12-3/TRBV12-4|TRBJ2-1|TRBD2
CASSRAGGQYNEQFF
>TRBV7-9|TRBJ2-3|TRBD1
CASSEAGGANTQYF
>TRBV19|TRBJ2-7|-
CASQDAGSSYEQYF
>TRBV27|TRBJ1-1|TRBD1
CASSLTGRDTEAFF
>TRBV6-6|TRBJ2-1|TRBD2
CASSGTSGGVPHEQFF
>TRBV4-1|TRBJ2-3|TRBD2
CASSQVRLAGSTDTQYF
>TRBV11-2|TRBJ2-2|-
CVSSLGGSTGELFF
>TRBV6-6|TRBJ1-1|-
CASSLAPDFFEAFF
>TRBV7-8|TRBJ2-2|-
CASSFPRGHTNTGELFF
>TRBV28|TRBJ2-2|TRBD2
CASSSGGANTGELFF
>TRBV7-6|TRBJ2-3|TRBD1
CASSYEQGAYSTDTQYF
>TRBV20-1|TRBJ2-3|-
CSAIGPVTSTDTQYF
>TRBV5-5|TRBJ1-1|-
CASSLVGVHTEAFF
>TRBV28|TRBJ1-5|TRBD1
CASSHLPSPGQGSRQPQHF
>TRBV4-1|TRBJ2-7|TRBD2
CASSQVEGGRYEQYF
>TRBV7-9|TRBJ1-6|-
CASSRNDNSPLHF
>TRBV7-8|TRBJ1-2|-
CASSLATPKGYTF
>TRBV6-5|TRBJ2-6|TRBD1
CASSSVIGPLMGQGAPGANVLTF
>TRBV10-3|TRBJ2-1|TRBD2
CAISVGRLARPDLYNEQFF
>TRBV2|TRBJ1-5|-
CASSENSNQPQHF
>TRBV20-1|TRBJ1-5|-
CSARDLKAAYSNQPQHF
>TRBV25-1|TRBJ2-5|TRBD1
CATKGLVDREEGETQYF
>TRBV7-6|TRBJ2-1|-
CASSLGSEAGNEQFF
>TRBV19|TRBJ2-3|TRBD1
CASSKLDRGRTDTQYF
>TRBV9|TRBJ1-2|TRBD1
CASSVRDRDRYGYTF
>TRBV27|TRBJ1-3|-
CASRAGRSGNTIYF
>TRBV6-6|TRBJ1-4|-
CASSYSRGRNEKLFF
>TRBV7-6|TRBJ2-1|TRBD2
CASSLGTSGPLEQFF
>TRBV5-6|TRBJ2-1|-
CASSLAITGNEQFF
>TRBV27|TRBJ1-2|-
CASSTYRDDYGYTF
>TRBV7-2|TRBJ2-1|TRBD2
CASSLGLAGGEREFF
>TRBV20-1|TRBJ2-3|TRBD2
CSATVLAVTNTDTQYF
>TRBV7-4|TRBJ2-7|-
CATGPYEQYF
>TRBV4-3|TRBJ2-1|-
CASSQESEQWSSDEQFF
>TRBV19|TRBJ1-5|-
CASSPGVLGQPQHF
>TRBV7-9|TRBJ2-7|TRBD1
CASSRPRDRKFYEQYF
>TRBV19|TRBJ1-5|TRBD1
CASSSRTGSNQPQHF
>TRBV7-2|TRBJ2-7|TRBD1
CASSLTGDPLYEQYF
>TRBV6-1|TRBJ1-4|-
CASRDISEKLFF
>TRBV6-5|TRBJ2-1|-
CASSYSPGGIVGYNEQFF
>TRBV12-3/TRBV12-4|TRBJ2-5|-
CASTRDIQETQYF
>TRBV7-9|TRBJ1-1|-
CASSLGARDAFF